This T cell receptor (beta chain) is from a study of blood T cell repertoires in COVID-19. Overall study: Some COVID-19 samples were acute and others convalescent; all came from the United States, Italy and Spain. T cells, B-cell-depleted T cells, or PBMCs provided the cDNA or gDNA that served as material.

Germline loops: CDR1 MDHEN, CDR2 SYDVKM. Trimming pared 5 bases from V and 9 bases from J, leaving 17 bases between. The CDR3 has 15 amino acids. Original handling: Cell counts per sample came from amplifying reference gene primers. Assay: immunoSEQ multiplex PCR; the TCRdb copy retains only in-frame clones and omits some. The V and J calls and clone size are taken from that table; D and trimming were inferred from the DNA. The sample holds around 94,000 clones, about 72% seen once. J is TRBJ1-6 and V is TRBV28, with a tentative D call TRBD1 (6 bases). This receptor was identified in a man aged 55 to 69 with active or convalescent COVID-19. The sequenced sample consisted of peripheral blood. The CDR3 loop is CASSPNGQGISPLHF. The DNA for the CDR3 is TGTGCCAGCAGTCCCAACGGGCAGGGGATTTCACCCCTCCACTTT.